The 25 T cell receptor beta chains given below trace back to one sample, sequenced in a study of blood T cell repertoires in COVID-19. Profiled with immunoSEQ multiplex PCR; TCRdb holds only in-frame clones, not every one. The profile shows some 260,000 clones, 75% to 95% of them singletons. The sequenced sample consisted of PBMCs or T cells enriched from blood (not recorded which). Every receptor here comes from a woman between 18 and 29 years old who had recovered from COVID-19.

This clone has a single count. The gene calls are TRBV7-2 and TRBJ1-1; D is possibly TRBD1 (5 bases). V was shortened by 0 bases and J by 1 base, with 12 bases between the two germline ends. The germline CDR1 and CDR2 sequences are SGHTA and FQGNSA. There are 16 residues in the CDR3. In DNA form, the CDR3 reads TGTGCCAGCAGCTTAGCGGCGGGACTCTCGAACACTGAAGCTTTCTTT. This encodes CASSLAAGLSNTEAFF.

The V and J genes are TRBV10-3 and TRBJ2-2, with D possibly matching TRBD1 (5 bases). The CDR3 totals 17 residues. The V end was cut by 6 bases, the J end by 3 bases, with 20 bases between. Germline CDR1 and CDR2: ENHRY and SYGVKD. DNA for the CDR3: TGTGCCATCAGGACAGAAAGGGGCGGTGTCGACACCGGGGAGCTGTTTTTT. Residues: CAIRTERGGVDTGELFF.

J is TRBJ1-1 and V is TRBV28; maybe TRBD1 (5 bases). V lost 6 bases to trimming and J lost 5 bases, with 13 bases between them. The CDR3 covers 13 residues. The V gene's germline CDR1 is MDHEN and CDR2 SYDVKM. CDR3 protein: CASRLPGWTEAFF. DNA of the CDR3: TGTGCCAGCAGACTCCCAGGGTGGACTGAAGCTTTCTTT.

V is TRBV10-3 and J is TRBJ1-1; no definite D call. Trimming took 6 bases from V and 3 from J, leaving 5 bases between them. The CDR3 covers 11 residues. CDR1 and CDR2 (germline): ENHRY, SYGVKD. This chain's CDR3 is CAIRQYTEAFF. The CDR3 DNA sequence: TGTGCCATCAGGCAGTACACTGAAGCTTTCTTT.

In this sample, this clone turned up once. This chain joins TRBV6-5 and TRBJ1-2; 8 nucleotides line up with TRBD1. CDR1 MNHEY and CDR2 SVGAGI come from the germline V gene. Trimming removed 10 bases from V and 8 bases from J; junction bases left unmatched: 12. This CDR3 contains 13 residues. The CDR3 reads CAITPQGATGYTF. CDR3 bases: TGTGCCATCACCCCCCAGGGGGCAACGGGCTACACCTTC.

J is TRBJ1-3 and V is TRBV19, with TRBD1 matching 7 bases. The germline CDR1 and CDR2 sequences are LNHDA and SQIVND (reference sequence). Germline trimming cut 3 bases from V and 1 base from J; bases unmatched to any gene: 0. This CDR3 has 14 residues. The CDR3 DNA follows: TGTGCCAGTAGTATGGACAGGTCTGGAAACACCATATATTTT. Its protein product is CASSMDRSGNTIYF.

The rearrangement joins TRBV18 to TRBJ2-7, with TRBD1 identical over 8 bases. V shed 4 bases and J 2 bases; nucleotides not matched to a gene: 7. This CDR3 is 15 amino acids long. From germline, CDR1 is KGHSH and CDR2 LQKENI. DNA for the CDR3: TGTGCCAGCTCACAGGGACAGGTTGGGACCTACGAGCAGTACTTC. Amino acid sequence: CASSQGQVGTYEQYF.

This clone was seen once. The V and J genes are TRBV20-1 and TRBJ2-7; D is unclear. Germline values: CDR1 DFQATT, CDR2 SNEGSKA (reference sequence). CDR3 length: 15 amino acids. Trimming pared 3 bases from V and 0 bases from J, leaving 15 bases between. The CDR3 DNA reads TGCAGTGCTAGTGATCCCCTCCCCAGCTCCTACGAGCAGTACTTC. It yields the protein CSASDPLPSSYEQYF.

J is TRBJ1-6 and V is TRBV6-5; 8 positions match TRBD1. Trimming cost V 5 bases and J 7 bases; bases outside gene matches: 7. This CDR3 contains 15 residues. CDR1 is MNHEY and CDR2 is SVGAGI in the germline V gene. The CDR3 here is CASSPRDRWNSPLHF. CDR3 bases: TGTGCCAGCAGTCCCCGGGACAGGTGGAATTCACCCCTCCACTTT.

The V call is TRBV6-5, the J call TRBJ1-1, with 7 bases fitting TRBD1. V shed 7 bases, J shed 4 bases, and the junction held 6 bases outside the gene matches. The CDR3 sequence is 13 residues long. CDR1 and CDR2 (germline): MNHEY, SVGAGI. CDR3 sequence reads: CASTLGQATEAFF. CDR3 nucleotides: TGTGCCAGCACTCTCGGACAGGCCACTGAAGCTTTCTTT.

The gene calls are TRBV4-1 and TRBJ1-1; TRBD1 matches 7 bases. J gave up 0 bases and V 3 bases, and 10 bases lay outside the gene matches. Germline V gene sequence: CDR1 MGHRA, CDR2 YSYEKL. The CDR3 extends over 17 amino acids. CDR3 bases: TGCGCCAGCAGCCACCACAGGACAGGTTTTATGAACACTGAAGCTTTCTTT. Translated: CASSHHRTGFMNTEAFF.

The rearrangement joins TRBV11-2 to TRBJ2-2; maybe TRBD2 (5 bases). V was shortened by 0 bases and J by 1 base, with 15 bases between the two germline ends. Germline CDR1 and CDR2: SGHAT and FQNNGV. This CDR3 is 18 amino acids long. The CDR3 loop is CASSLDNQGLMNTGELFF. DNA of the CDR3: TGTGCCAGCAGCTTAGACAACCAAGGACTTATGAACACCGGGGAGCTGTTTTTT. The complete variable domain, with remaining parts taken from reference TRBV11-2 and TRBJ2-2, reads EAGVAQSPRYKIIEKRQSVAFWCNPISGHATLYWYQQILGQGPKLLIQFQNNGVVDDSQLPKDRFSAERLKGVDSTLKIQPAKLEDSAVYLCASSLDNQGLMNTGELFFGEGSRLTVL.

The chain is built from TRBV7-2 and TRBJ2-3, with D perhaps TRBD2 (5 bases). Between the trimmed V and J ends, which lost 0 bases and 6 bases, there was a span of 13 bases. There are 15 residues in the CDR3. CDR1 and CDR2 from the germline V gene are SGHTA and FQGNSA. Here the CDR3 DNA reads TGTGCCAGCAGCTTAGCTAGCGTTATCTCGGATACGCAGTATTTT. Protein sequence: CASSLASVISDTQYF. The complete variable domain, with remaining parts taken from reference TRBV7-2 and TRBJ2-3, reads GAGVSQSPSNKVTEKGKDVELRCDPISGHTALYWYRQSLGQGLEFLIYFQGNSAPDKSGLPSDRFSAERTGGSVSTLTIQRTQQEDSAVYLCASSLASVISDTQYFGPGTRLTVL.

The V gene is TRBV11-3, the J gene TRBJ2-2; D might be TRBD1 (6 bases). CDR1 is SGHNT, CDR2 YENEEA, per germline. The CDR3 contains 16 residues. With 4 bases removed from V and 3 bases from J, the gap between germline ends came to 15 bases. The CDR3 spells CASSSQGTAYTGELFF. The CDR3, as DNA: TGTGCCAGCAGCTCCCAGGGGACGGCGTACACCGGGGAGCTGTTTTTT. Drawing the rest from reference TRBV11-3 and TRBJ2-2, the complete variable domain is EAGVVQSPRYKIIEKKQPVAFWCNPISGHNTLYWYLQNLGQGPELLIRYENEEAVDDSQLPKDRFSAERLKGVDSTLKIQPAELGDSAVYLCASSSQGTAYTGELFFGEGSRLTVL.

The chain combines TRBV27 with TRBJ1-1, with D maybe TRBD1 (5 bases). Germline CDR1 and CDR2: MNHEY and SMNVEV (reference sequence). Deletions cut 5 bases from V and 0 bases from J, with 13 bases between. The CDR3 consists of 15 residues. The CDR3 here is CASSPSPRVNTEAFF. CDR3 DNA sequence: TGTGCCAGCAGTCCCAGCCCCAGGGTGAACACTGAAGCTTTCTTT.

The chain is built from TRBV7-2 and TRBJ1-3; TRBD1 aligns across 8 bases. Germline lookup yields CDR1 SGHTA and CDR2 FQGNSA. This CDR3 is 14 amino acids long. Trimming removed 1 base from V and 4 bases from J; junction bases left unmatched: 0. The CDR3 bases are TGTGCCAGCAGCTTAGGACAGGGGGGAAACACCATATATTTT. It encodes CASSLGQGGNTIYF.

The chain employs TRBV4-1 and TRBJ2-2; no firm D call. V lost 4 bases and J lost 3, with 9 bases in between. CDR1 is MGHRA, CDR2 YSYEKL, per germline. This CDR3 comprises 14 residues. Here the CDR3 reads CASSPRKDTGELFF. In nucleotides, the CDR3 is TGCGCCAGCAGCCCTAGGAAGGACACCGGGGAGCTGTTTTTT.

This clone was recorded only once. V and J are TRBV20-1 and TRBJ2-7; D remains ambiguous. Trimming left V 1 base short and J 4 bases short, with 5 bases between. Per the germline V gene, CDR1 is DFQATT and CDR2 is SNEGSKA (reference sequence). The CDR3 totals 11 residues. This CDR3 reads CSARVIYEQYF. CDR3 sequence (DNA): TGCAGTGCTAGAGTTATTTACGAGCAGTACTTC.

The chain has TRBV9 and TRBJ2-7; 10 positions agree with TRBD2. The germline V gene has CDR1 SGDLS and CDR2 YYNGEE. V lost 3 bases and J lost 2; bases outside the gene matches: 5. The CDR3 covers 15 residues. The CDR3 is CASSGTSGGTYEQYF. In DNA form, the CDR3 reads TGTGCCAGCAGCGGGACTAGCGGAGGAACCTACGAGCAGTACTTC. The full variable domain, with the rest looked up from reference TRBV9 and TRBJ2-7, is DSGVTQTPKHLITATGQRVTLRCSPRSGDLSVYWYQQSLDQGLQFLIQYYNGEERAKGNILERFSAQQFPDLHSELNLSSLELGDSALYFCASSGTSGGTYEQYFGPGTRLTVT.

J is TRBJ2-3 and V is TRBV7-9, with D possibly being TRBD2 (5 bases). V lost 5 bases, J lost 7 bases, and 10 bases lay in between. The CDR3 length is 12 residues. From germline, CDR1 is SEHNR and CDR2 FQNEAQ (reference sequence). The CDR3: CASSPGLHTQYF. The CDR3 region has the DNA TGTGCCAGCAGCCCAGGACTCCATACGCAGTATTTT.

This chain uses TRBV28 with TRBJ2-1, with D perhaps matching TRBD2 (5 bases). CDR1 and CDR2 from the germline V gene are MDHEN and SYDVKM. The germline V and J ends were trimmed by 2 bases and 2 bases, with 10 bases remaining between them. This CDR3 contains 15 residues. The CDR3 protein is CASSLGGEPYNEQFF. The DNA for the CDR3 is TGTGCCAGCAGTTTAGGTGGGGAGCCCTACAATGAGCAGTTCTTC.

This chain joins TRBV6-5 and TRBJ2-7; 9 positions agree with TRBD2. This CDR3 region has 16 residues. The V segment lost 0 bases and the J segment 3 bases; nucleotides outside the gene matches: 6. The germline CDR1 and CDR2 sequences are MNHEY and SVGAGI. CDR3: CASSYSPTSGYYEQYF. The CDR3 region has the DNA TGTGCCAGCAGTTACTCACCGACTAGCGGTTACTACGAGCAGTACTTC.

V and J are TRBV27 and TRBJ1-6; the match to TRBD1 covers 7 bases. Trimming at V came to 7 bases and at J to 10 bases, leaving 10 bases not matched to a gene. CDR3 length equals 14 residues. The germline V gene has CDR1 MNHEY and CDR2 SMNVEV (reference sequence). CDR3 amino acids: CASTLTGVGSPLHF. In DNA form, the CDR3 reads TGTGCCAGCACCTTAACAGGGGTTGGCTCACCCCTCCACTTT.

This chain joins TRBV19 and TRBJ2-2, with 8 nucleotides matching TRBD2. This CDR3 is built from 15 residues. V shed 7 bases, J shed 2 bases, and the junction held 6 bases outside the gene matches. Germline V gene lookup returns CDR1 LNHDA and CDR2 SQIVND (reference sequence). In nucleotides, the CDR3 is TGTGCCAGTAAGGCTAGCGGGTCAAACACCGGGGAGCTGTTTTTT. Its protein product is CASKASGSNTGELFF.

This chain joins TRBV18 and TRBJ1-1, with D possibly matching TRBD1 (6 bases). Trimming pared 5 bases from V and 3 bases from J, leaving 10 bases between. This CDR3 has 13 amino acids. Germline CDR1 KGHSH, CDR2 LQKENI. The CDR3 here is CASSGGRDTEAFF. For the CDR3, the DNA is TGTGCCAGCTCAGGGGGCCGCGACACTGAAGCTTTCTTT. Combining the CDR3 with reference TRBV18 and TRBJ1-1 gives the whole variable domain NAGVMQNPRHLVRRRGQEARLRCSPMKGHSHVYWYRQLPEEGLKFMVYLQKENIIDESGMPKERFSAEFPKEGPSILRIQQVVRGDSAAYFCASSGGRDTEAFFGQGTRLTVV.